Listed here are 27 T cell receptor beta chains from one sample, sequenced in a study of blood T cell repertoires in COVID-19. Some clones are missing from TCRdb's copy, which holds only in-frame ones; the method was immunoSEQ multiplex PCR. The table records approximately 440,000 clones, approximately 88% of them present only once. Sequences were obtained from peripheral blood. These receptors were taken from a woman aged 50 to 60 with COVID-19, enrolled during active disease.

This sequence joins TRBV28 and TRBJ2-1; D is unresolved. The germline V and J ends were trimmed by 5 bases and 0 bases, with 14 bases remaining between them. This CDR3 contains 16 residues. Looked up from germline, CDR1 is MDHEN and CDR2 is SYDVKM. This chain's CDR3 is CASSPASMSSYNEQFF. CDR3 DNA: TGTGCCAGCAGTCCCGCCTCAATGAGCTCCTACAATGAGCAGTTCTTC. The full variable domain, its missing parts supplied by reference TRBV28 and TRBJ2-1, is DVKVTQSSRYLVKRTGEKVFLECVQDMDHENMFWYRQDPGLGLRLIYFSYDVKMKEKGDIPEGYSVSREKKERFSLILESASTNQTSMYLCASSPASMSSYNEQFFGPGTRLTVL.

This chain joins TRBV5-1 and TRBJ2-3; unclear D gene. The CDR3 is 12 residues long. Trimming removed 4 bases from V and 5 bases from J, with 8 bases in between. Germline lookup yields CDR1 SGHRS and CDR2 YFSETQ. CDR3 sequence reads: CASSVARDTQYF. The CDR3, as DNA: TGCGCCAGCAGCGTGGCTAGAGATACGCAGTATTTT.

V is TRBV7-6 and J is TRBJ2-5; 8 nucleotides line up with TRBD2. CDR1 and CDR2 from the germline V gene are SGHVS and FNYEAQ. The CDR3 sequence is 15 residues long. The junction had 5 bases not matched to a gene; V was cut back by 1 base and J by 4 bases. CDR3 residues: CASSLVGLVGETQYF. CDR3 coding DNA: TGTGCCAGCAGCTTAGTGGGACTAGTAGGAGAGACCCAGTACTTC. Filled out from reference TRBV7-6 and TRBJ2-5, the complete variable domain reads GAGVSQSPRYKVTKRGQDVALRCDPISGHVSLYWYRQALGQGPEFLTYFNYEAQQDKSGLPNDRFSAERPEGSISTLTIQRTEQRDSAMYRCASSLVGLVGETQYFGPGTRLLVL.

This chain joins TRBV11-1 and TRBJ1-2, with a weak D call TRBD1 (5 bases). Trimming took off 6 bases at V and 3 bases at J, with 14 bases between the two ends. This CDR3 is 14 amino acids long. CDR1 is SGHAT, CDR2 FQDESV, per germline (reference sequence). The DNA of the CDR3 is TGTGCCAGCAGGCCGGGGACTATGGACTATGGCTACACCTTC. Translated: CASRPGTMDYGYTF.

The chain carries TRBV6-1 and TRBJ1-2; 8 nucleotides line up with TRBD1. CDR3 length: 16 residues. Germline CDR1 reads MNHNS; CDR2 reads SASEGT. Trimming cost V 3 bases and J 14 bases; bases outside gene matches: 20. The CDR3 protein is CASSEPSGGQGAAETF. CDR3 nucleotide sequence: TGTGCCAGCAGTGAGCCCTCCGGGGGGCAGGGGGCAGCGGAGACCTTC.

The V gene is TRBV9, the J gene TRBJ2-7; 7 bases fit TRBD1. CDR3 length: 15 residues. The V gene's germline CDR1 is SGDLS and CDR2 YYNGEE. Trimming cost V 4 bases and J 6 bases; bases outside gene matches: 13. CDR3 protein: CASSKGAAGGGEQYF. The CDR3 DNA sequence: TGTGCCAGCAGCAAGGGGGCGGCTGGGGGTGGCGAGCAGTACTTC.

V gene TRBV18 combines with J gene TRBJ1-6; D unresolved. The CDR3 extends over 13 amino acids. V lost 2 bases and J 7 bases, leaving 6 bases between the germline ends. The germline V gene encodes CDR1 KGHSH and CDR2 LQKENI. CDR3 sequence reads: CASSPGGNSPLHF. As DNA, the CDR3 is TGTGCCAGCTCACCAGGAGGGAATTCACCCCTCCACTTT.

The rearrangement uses TRBV6-5 and TRBJ1-2, with no clear D. This CDR3 contains 13 residues. The germline CDR1 and CDR2 sequences are MNHEY and SVGAGI. V lost 7 bases, J lost 7 bases, and 16 bases lay in between. CDR3 amino acids: CASKVGGRGGYTF. The DNA of the CDR3 is TGTGCCAGCAAGGTCGGCGGCCGTGGTGGCTACACCTTC.

This clone has only a few counts. The chain couples TRBV5-1 to TRBJ1-1; D perhaps matches TRBD1 (5 bases). The CDR3 runs to 13 residues. Trimming left V 2 bases short and J 4 bases short, with 9 bases between. Germline V gene data show CDR1 as SGHRS and CDR2 as YFSETQ. CDR3 sequence (DNA): TGCGCCAGCAGCTTCGCCAGGGTCACTGAAGCTTTCTTT. Translating gives CASSFARVTEAFF.

The chain couples TRBV6-5 to TRBJ1-6; 8 bases map to TRBD1. The CDR3 consists of 15 residues. Germline V gene lookup returns CDR1 MNHEY and CDR2 SVGAGI. V shed 6 bases and J 5 bases; nucleotides not matched to a gene: 6. The DNA of the CDR3 is TGTGCCAGCAGCGATTGGACAGGGAATAATTCACCCCTCCACTTT. Residues: CASSDWTGNNSPLHF.

Written as DNA, the CDR3 is TGTGCCAGCAGCTCTGGCGGGGGTGACTACAATGAGCAGTTCTTC. Translation: CASSSGGGDYNEQFF. The chain uses TRBV11-2 and TRBJ2-1, with 7 bases matching TRBD2. The CDR3 is 15 amino acids. From germline, CDR1 is SGHAT and CDR2 FQNNGV. V gave up 4 bases and J gave up 3 bases; unmatched junction bases: 6.

The chain couples TRBV6-1 to TRBJ2-7; 8 bases are a match to TRBD2. Germline CDR1 and CDR2: MNHNS and SASEGT. The CDR3 spans 16 residues. The trim removed 4 bases at V and 0 bases at J, leaving 8 bases unmatched. CDR3 protein: CASSGAGGALSYEQYF. CDR3 nucleotide sequence: TGTGCCAGCAGTGGGGCCGGGGGGGCCCTCTCCTACGAGCAGTACTTC.

The rearrangement joins TRBV19 to TRBJ1-2; D possibly corresponds to TRBD1 (5 bases). The V end was cut by 1 base, the J end by 2 bases, with 8 bases between. This CDR3 has 14 amino acids. Germline CDR1 LNHDA, CDR2 SQIVND (reference sequence). CDR3 nucleotide sequence: TGTGCCAGTAGTATAGTTGGGGGGAACTATGGCTACACCTTC. It yields the protein CASSIVGGNYGYTF.

In this sample, this clone turned up once. The chain recombines TRBV6-5 with TRBJ2-3; D may be TRBD1 (6 bases). The ends were cut back, 8 bases at V and 0 bases at J, with 12 bases in the middle. The CDR3 spans 14 residues. Germline V CDR1 and CDR2: MNHEY, SVGAGI. The DNA of the CDR3 is TGTGCCAGCCATACGAGGGGGAGCACAGATACGCAGTATTTT. This codes for CASHTRGSTDTQYF.

J is TRBJ1-1 and V is TRBV10-3, with 7 bases that match TRBD1. Trimming removed 10 bases from V and 3 bases from J; junction bases left unmatched: 11. Germline lookup yields CDR1 ENHRY and CDR2 SYGVKD. CDR3 length equals 14 residues. As DNA, the CDR3 is TGTGCCACCCTAGACTTGACAGGGTACACTGAAGCTTTCTTT. Encoded protein: CATLDLTGYTEAFF.

V is TRBV5-1 and J is TRBJ1-2; 10 bases are shared with TRBD1. The junction had 4 bases not matched to a gene; V was cut back by 0 bases and J by 8 bases. Germline V lookup: CDR1 SGHRS, CDR2 YFSETQ. The CDR3 runs to 14 residues. For the CDR3, the DNA is TGCGCCAGCAGCTTGGGACAGGGGGCTTGGGGCTACACCTTC. Amino acids: CASSLGQGAWGYTF.

The gene calls are TRBV10-1 and TRBJ1-1; the D is unclear. The CDR3 has 13 residues. Germline V CDR1 and CDR2: WNHNN, SYGVQD (reference sequence). The V and J ends lost 4 bases and 1 base respectively, with 7 bases between them. The CDR3 DNA reads as TGCGCCAGCAGTGCGACGGGGAACACTGAAGCTTTCTTT. Translated, it gives CASSATGNTEAFF.

The CDR3 nucleotides read TGTGCCAGCTCACTCACCAGCCACCGACAGGGGAAGAACACTGAAGCTTTCTTT. It translates to CASSLTSHRQGKNTEAFF. The chain is built from TRBV18 and TRBJ1-1, with 8 bases that match TRBD1. The V gene's germline CDR1 is KGHSH and CDR2 LQKENI. After removal of 4 bases from V and 1 base from J, the junction contained 14 bases not matched to a gene. The CDR3 covers 18 residues.

CDR3 DNA sequence: TGTGCCAGTAGTATAGGGGGGGGGAACCATCAGCCCCAGCATTTT. This sequence encodes CASSIGGGNHQPQHF. The chain combines TRBV19 with TRBJ1-5; the D gene is possibly TRBD1 (5 bases). The germline gives CDR1 LNHDA, CDR2 SQIVND (reference sequence). The ends were cut back, 1 base at V and 5 bases at J, with 12 bases in the middle. The CDR3 consists of 15 residues.

The chain employs TRBV5-1 and TRBJ2-7; 12 positions match TRBD2. The CDR3 loop spans 17 amino acids. Per the germline V gene, CDR1 is SGHRS and CDR2 is YFSETQ. The junction had 9 bases not matched to a gene; V was cut back by 4 bases and J by 1 base. The CDR3 is CASSQALAGGVSYEQYF. The CDR3 coding sequence is TGCGCCAGCAGCCAAGCCCTAGCGGGGGGGGTGTCCTACGAGCAGTACTTC. Full variable domain (rest looked up from reference TRBV5-1 and TRBJ2-7): KAGVTQTPRYLIKTRGQQVTLSCSPISGHRSVSWYQQTPGQGLQFLFEYFSETQRNKGNFPGRFSGRQFSNSRSEMNVSTLELGDSALYLCASSQALAGGVSYEQYFGPGTRLTVT.

The rearrangement links TRBV5-1 to TRBJ1-1, with D possibly TRBD1 on 5 matching bases. Germline V gives CDR1 SGHRS, CDR2 YFSETQ. V was shortened by 3 bases and J by 6 bases, with 12 bases between the two germline ends. There are 13 residues in the CDR3. For the CDR3, the DNA is TGCGCCAGCAGCTCGGGGGTCGGCGCTGAAGCTTTCTTT. Its protein product is CASSSGVGAEAFF.

The rearrangement links TRBV4-2 to TRBJ1-3; 7 bases align to TRBD1. Per germline, CDR1 LGHNA and CDR2 YNFKEQ. The CDR3 length is 15 residues. Trimming took 0 bases from V and 4 from J; bases not matched to a gene: 3. The CDR3 DNA reads as TGTGCCAGCAGCCAAGAGAGGGGGCAGGGAAACACCATATATTTT. Translating it yields CASSQERGQGNTIYF.

The chain combines TRBV4-1 with TRBJ1-1; D gene uncertain. The CDR3 loop spans 17 amino acids. V lost 1 base to trimming and J lost 4 bases, with 19 bases between them. In germline, CDR1 is MGHRA, CDR2 YSYEKL. The CDR3 nucleotides read TGCGCCAGCAGCCAAGTCACATTACCCACGGAGGGCACTGAAGCTTTCTTT. It is translated as CASSQVTLPTEGTEAFF.

The chain couples TRBV23-1 to TRBJ2-2, with 10 bases matching TRBD1. TRBV23-1 is assigned to the ORF class and has an uncertain function. The CDR3 runs to 16 residues. V trimming: 2 bases; J trimming: 7 bases; junction bases outside the gene matches: 7. The DNA of the CDR3 is TGCGCCAGCAGTCAAATCCGACAGGGGGCCGACGGGGAGCTGTTTTTT. Translation: CASSQIRQGADGELFF.

This clone was seen more than once but under ten times. The CDR3 here is CASGGYTF. The CDR3, as DNA: TGTGCCAGCGGGGGCTACACCTTC. This chain links TRBV19 with TRBJ1-2; D unresolved. CDR1 LNHDA and CDR2 SQIVND come from the germline V gene (reference sequence). The CDR3 spans 8 residues. V lost 9 bases and J lost 8, with 4 bases in between. The full variable domain, rest sourced from reference TRBV19 and TRBJ1-2, is DGGITQSPKYLFRKEGQNVTLSCEQNLNHDAMYWYRQDPGQGLRLIYYSQIVNDFQKGDIAEGYSVSREKKESFPLTVTSAQKNPTAFYLCASGGYTFGSGTRLTVV.

This clone was seen more than once but under ten times. The CDR3 reads CSAQGQGSYEQYF. The CDR3 region has the DNA TGCAGCGCCCAGGGTCAGGGCTCCTACGAGCAGTACTTC. This chain links TRBV29-1 with TRBJ2-7; maybe TRBD1 (5 bases). Germline CDR1 is SQVTM and CDR2 is ANQGSEA. This CDR3 region has 13 residues. The V gene lost 7 bases and the J gene lost 0 bases, with 13 bases spanning the gap.

This clone was counted a single time. V and J are TRBV27 and TRBJ1-1, with D uncertain. The CDR3 has 13 residues. From germline, CDR1 is MNHEY and CDR2 SMNVEV (reference sequence). Trimming removed 3 bases from V and 4 bases from J, with 9 bases in between. CDR3 amino acids: CASSFFSGTEAFF. The DNA for the CDR3 is TGTGCCAGCAGTTTCTTTTCGGGCACTGAAGCTTTCTTT.